What follows describes a single T cell receptor (beta chain). The data were obtained in a study of blood T cell repertoires in COVID-19. Across the study: Some COVID-19 samples were acute and others convalescent; all came from the United States, Italy and Spain. Sources were T cells, B-cell-depleted T cells, or PBMCs; the material itself was cDNA or gDNA.

This CDR3 has 16 residues. Germline lookup yields CDR1 DFQATT and CDR2 SNEGSKA (reference sequence). The germline V and J ends were trimmed by 3 bases and 7 bases, with 22 bases remaining between them. As originally analysed: Nucleated cell number was recorded as an estimate derived from reference gene primer amplification. Sequencing was performed with immunoSEQ multiplex PCR; in TCRdb, only in-frame clones are kept and a portion is missing. V, J and clone size reflect that table, while D and trimming were determined from the DNA. This table has roughly 170,000 clones, approximately 85% appearing once.

The chain links TRBV20-1 to TRBJ2-1, with a possible D match to TRBD1 (5 bases). Input material: peripheral blood. The receptor comes from a man between 60 and 70 years old who had recovered from COVID-19. The chain's CDR3 is CSASGALHGRDNEQFF. For the CDR3, the DNA is TGCAGTGCTAGTGGGGCCCTCCATGGGCGCGATAATGAGCAGTTCTTC.